Each of the 27 T cell receptor beta chains below was sequenced from the same sample in a study of cytomegalovirus exposure and HLA in healthy donors. PCR amplification relied on 60 Vbeta primers (plus 13 Jbeta primers). Some clones are missing from TCRdb's copy, which holds only in-frame ones; the method was immunoSEQ multiplex PCR. This sample has about 190,000 clones, with roughly 77% found just once. Sample: PBMCs. The source of these receptors is a man between 25 and 39 years old in good health and CMV-seropositive.

V usage is TRBV4-2 and J usage is TRBJ2-5; 9 bases agree with TRBD2. CDR3 length equals 15 residues. J gave up 5 bases and V 3 bases, and 7 bases lay outside the gene matches. The germline V gene has CDR1 LGHNA and CDR2 YNFKEQ. The CDR3 sequence is CASSQGLAQAETQYF. For the CDR3, the DNA is TGTGCCAGCAGCCAGGGACTAGCCCAGGCGGAGACCCAGTACTTC.

The gene calls are TRBV11-3 and TRBJ2-2, with TRBD2 as a possible D gene (5 bases). The length of the CDR3 is 13 residues. Trimming stripped 5 bases from V and 6 bases from J, with 10 bases between. CDR1 SGHNT and CDR2 YENEEA come from the germline V gene. CDR3 loop: CASSLSGAGELFF. CDR3 DNA sequence: TGTGCCAGCAGCCTCTCCGGGGCCGGGGAGCTGTTTTTT.

The chain links TRBV7-2 to TRBJ2-7; 11 bases align to TRBD2. There are 19 residues in the CDR3. Germline V lookup: CDR1 SGHTA, CDR2 FQGNSA. With 2 bases clipped from V and 4 bases from J, the junction kept 16 bases outside the gene matches. CDR3 coding DNA: TGTGCCAGCAGCTTAACCCCCCCACTAGCGGGAGACTTTAATTACGAGCAGTACTTC. It translates to CASSLTPPLAGDFNYEQYF. Drawing the rest from reference TRBV7-2 and TRBJ2-7, the complete variable domain is GAGVSQSPSNKVTEKGKDVELRCDPISGHTALYWYRQSLGQGLEFLIYFQGNSAPDKSGLPSDRFSAERTGGSVSTLTIQRTQQEDSAVYLCASSLTPPLAGDFNYEQYFGPGTRLTVT.

The chain is built from TRBV30 and TRBJ2-6; no definite D call. There are 15 residues in the CDR3. The germline V gene encodes CDR1 GTSNPN and CDR2 SVGIG (reference sequence). Trimming removed 0 bases at V and 0 bases at J, with 6 bases between. The CDR3, as DNA: TGTGCCTGGAGTGTATTCGGCTCTGGGGCCAACGTCCTGACTTTC. Protein product: CAWSVFGSGANVLTF.

The chain couples TRBV6-5 to TRBJ1-2; possible D gene TRBD1, 6 bases. Germline assignment: CDR1 MNHEY and CDR2 SVGAGI. The CDR3 totals 11 residues. V was trimmed by 5 bases and J by 7 bases, leaving 8 bases between them. CDR3 residues: CASSNRAGYTF. CDR3 sequence (DNA): TGTGCCAGCAGTAACAGGGCTGGCTACACCTTC.

V gene TRBV5-6 combines with J gene TRBJ2-2; 7 nucleotides match TRBD1. CDR3 length equals 18 residues. Germline-derived CDR1 and CDR2 are SGHDT and YYEEEE. Trimming cost V 0 bases and J 1 base; bases outside gene matches: 9. Here the CDR3 DNA reads TGTGCCAGCAGCTTGGACAGGGGACGACTTAGGAACACCGGGGAGCTGTTTTTT. Its translation is CASSLDRGRLRNTGELFF.

A note on this clone: The junction shows a germline mismatch at one end, possibly a read error. The V and J genes are TRBV11-2 and TRBJ2-5; no clear D gene. The CDR3 loop spans 14 amino acids. The germline CDR1 and CDR2 sequences are SGHAT and FQNNGV. CDR3 nucleotides: TGTGCCAGCAGCTTAGAAGGCAGTGAAGAGGCCCAGTACTTC. Encoded protein: CASSLEGSEEAQYF.

This sequence joins TRBV27 and TRBJ1-2, with 10 nucleotides matching TRBD1. Germline values: CDR1 MNHEY, CDR2 SMNVEV (reference sequence). This CDR3 is 17 amino acids long. V lost 3 bases, J lost 1 base, and 8 bases stayed unmatched. The CDR3 coding sequence is TGTGCCAGCAGTTTCAGTCGGGACAGGGGCATTAACTATGGCTACACCTTC. Amino acids: CASSFSRDRGINYGYTF.

This chain joins TRBV15 and TRBJ1-1, with a weak D call TRBD1 (5 bases). The germline gives CDR1 LNHNV, CDR2 YYDKDF (reference sequence). V lost 5 bases to trimming and J lost 1 base, with 11 bases between them. The CDR3 is 14 amino acids. This CDR3 reads CATSPLTGNTEAFF. CDR3 bases: TGTGCCACCAGCCCTTTAACAGGGAACACTGAAGCTTTCTTT.

J is TRBJ2-2 and V is TRBV6-1, with D tentatively TRBD2 (5 bases). The CDR3 runs to 14 residues. V lost 10 bases, J lost 1 base, and 13 bases lay in between. CDR1 and CDR2 from the germline V gene are MNHNS and SASEGT. This CDR3 is CAISLRGNTGELFF. In nucleotides, the CDR3 is TGTGCCATCTCTCTCCGGGGGAACACCGGGGAGCTGTTTTTT.

The chain combines TRBV28 with TRBJ1-5; no firm D call. The CDR3 is 13 amino acids. Trimming stripped 3 bases from V and 11 bases from J, with 14 bases between. CDR1 is MDHEN and CDR2 is SYDVKM in the germline V gene. The CDR3 spells CASSFLTGYAQHF. The CDR3 bases are TGTGCCAGCAGTTTCTTGACTGGTTATGCCCAGCATTTT.

The rearrangement uses TRBV27 and TRBJ2-7, with D possibly matching TRBD1 (5 bases). Between the trimmed V and J ends, which lost 0 bases and 3 bases, there was a span of 9 bases. This CDR3 region has 14 residues. The germline V gene encodes CDR1 MNHEY and CDR2 SMNVEV (reference sequence). CDR3 loop: CASSLSGVNYEQYF. The CDR3 coding sequence is TGTGCCAGCAGTTTATCAGGGGTCAACTACGAGCAGTACTTC.

The rearrangement joins TRBV7-6 to TRBJ2-3, with D uncertain. Germline CDR1 SGHVS, CDR2 FNYEAQ. Trimming took off 3 bases at V and 2 bases at J, with 12 bases between the two ends. CDR3 length: 15 residues. CDR3 protein: CASSFLDTATDTQYF. CDR3 sequence (DNA): TGTGCCAGCAGCTTCCTTGACACCGCCACAGATACGCAGTATTTT.

This sequence joins TRBV14 and TRBJ2-1, with TRBD1 matching over 9 bases. The ends lost 6 bases at V and 8 bases at J; junction bases unmatched: 14. The germline CDR1 and CDR2 sequences are SGHDN and FVKESK. This CDR3 is 16 amino acids long. The CDR3 bases are TGTGCCAGCAGGCGTACTCCGGGACAGGGTAGCGATGAGCAGTTCTTC. As protein: CASRRTPGQGSDEQFF.

DNA of the CDR3: TGTGCCTGGGGTCCAGGGGCGGTTGTAGGCTACACCTTC. Translating it yields CAWGPGAVVGYTF. The chain carries TRBV30 and TRBJ1-2, with TRBD1 as a possible D gene (6 bases). Germline CDR1 and CDR2: GTSNPN and SVGIG (reference sequence). The CDR3 has 13 residues. The V and J ends lost 5 bases and 8 bases respectively, with 18 bases between them.

This chain links TRBV4-3 with TRBJ2-7; 10 nucleotides line up with TRBD2. With 3 bases clipped from V and 5 bases from J, the junction kept 10 bases outside the gene matches. CDR1 and CDR2 (germline): LGHNA, YSLEER. The CDR3 is 16 residues long. CDR3 nucleotides: TGCGCCAGCAGCCAGCTAGCGGGAGCCCTCGGCCACGAGCAGTACTTC. Its protein is CASSQLAGALGHEQYF.

V is TRBV5-4 and J is TRBJ2-6; 7 nucleotides agree with TRBD1. Germline V gene data show CDR1 as SGHNT and CDR2 as YYREEE (reference sequence). CDR3 length: 16 amino acids. J was trimmed by 0 bases and V by 3 bases; bases with no gene match: 3. The CDR3 DNA sequence: TGTGCCAGCAGCTCCGGGACAGCCTCTGGGGCCAACGTCCTGACTTTC. Its protein product is CASSSGTASGANVLTF. The full variable domain, with the rest looked up from reference TRBV5-4 and TRBJ2-6, is ETGVTQSPTHLIKTRGQQVTLRCSSQSGHNTVSWYQQALGQGPQFIFQYYREEENGRGNFPPRFSGLQFPNYSSELNVNALELDDSALYLCASSSGTASGANVLTFGAGSRLTVL.

The chain has TRBV28 and TRBJ2-5; 12 nucleotides line up with TRBD2. V lost 5 bases, J lost 2 bases, and 6 bases stayed unmatched. CDR1 and CDR2 (germline): MDHEN, SYDVKM. CDR3 length equals 16 residues. CDR3 amino acids: CASSTPLAGGQETQYF. In DNA form, the CDR3 reads TGTGCCAGCAGTACCCCCCTAGCGGGAGGGCAAGAGACCCAGTACTTC.

V is TRBV7-9 and J is TRBJ2-1, with 8 nucleotides matching TRBD2. Germline CDR1 and CDR2: SEHNR and FQNEAQ (reference sequence). With 5 bases clipped from V and 2 bases from J, the junction kept 8 bases outside the gene matches. The CDR3 is 16 residues long. The chain's CDR3 is CASSPRGSGAYNEQFF. In DNA, the CDR3 is TGTGCCAGCAGCCCCCGGGGTAGCGGGGCCTACAATGAGCAGTTCTTC.

CDR3 DNA sequence: TGTGCCAGCAGCTTGGATTATGTTTCACCCCTCCACTTT. The encoded protein is CASSLDYVSPLHF. The J gene is TRBJ1-6, the V gene TRBV5-5; no definite D call. Germline-derived CDR1 and CDR2 are SGHKS and YYEKEE (reference sequence). V lost 0 bases to trimming and J lost 9 bases, with 7 bases between them. CDR3 length: 13 residues.

This chain uses TRBV5-8 with TRBJ2-7, with 9 bases lining up with TRBD1. CDR1 is SGHTS, CDR2 YDEGEE, per germline. CDR3 length: 15 amino acids. The J segment lost 8 bases and the V segment lost 4 bases, leaving 13 bases of the junction unmatched. The CDR3, as DNA: TGTGCCAGCAGCCAAACCCGAGGACAGGGGAGTAAGCAGTACTTC. Translating gives CASSQTRGQGSKQYF. The full variable domain, completed using reference TRBV5-8 and TRBJ2-7, is EAGVTQSPTHLIKTRGQQATLRCSPISGHTSVYWYQQALGLGLQFLLWYDEGEERNRGNFPPRFSGRQFPNYSSELNVNALELEDSALYLCASSQTRGQGSKQYFGPGTRLTVT.

The chain carries TRBV30 and TRBJ1-6; unclear D gene. CDR3 length equals 14 residues. The germline gives CDR1 GTSNPN, CDR2 SVGIG (reference sequence). The V end lost 0 bases, the J end lost 10 bases, and 13 bases lay between the germline ends. CDR3 DNA: TGTGCCTGGAGTGTCGGAGGGAGGTTCTCACCCCTCCACTTT. Protein: CAWSVGGRFSPLHF.

This clone was seen only a few times. This chain uses TRBV7-2 with TRBJ2-7; 11 bases map to TRBD1. Looked up from germline, CDR1 is SGHTA and CDR2 is FQGNSA. Trimming at V came to 6 bases and at J to 6 bases, leaving 10 bases not matched to a gene. This CDR3 is 15 amino acids long. CDR3 residues: CASSFGTGGRAEQYF. The CDR3 DNA sequence: TGTGCCAGCAGTTTCGGGACAGGGGGGCGAGCCGAGCAGTACTTC.

Concerning this clone itself: Other nucleotide sequences from this sample produce the same CDR3. The chain employs TRBV6-1 and TRBJ2-1, with no clear D. V was trimmed by 3 bases and J by 7 bases, leaving 4 bases between them. CDR1 MNHNS and CDR2 SASEGT come from the germline V gene. This CDR3 region has 11 residues. The CDR3 DNA follows: TGTGCCAGCAGTGAGCGTAATGAGCAGTTCTTC. This gives the protein CASSERNEQFF.

This chain joins TRBV7-2 and TRBJ2-7; 12 nucleotides match TRBD2. Germline CDR1 and CDR2: SGHTA and FQGNSA. V shed 5 bases, J shed 3 bases, and the junction held 8 bases outside the gene matches. The CDR3 totals 16 residues. CDR3: CASSARTSGTVYEQYF. The CDR3 region has the DNA TGTGCCAGCAGCGCGCGGACTAGCGGGACAGTCTACGAGCAGTACTTC. Combining the CDR3 with reference TRBV7-2 and TRBJ2-7 gives the whole variable domain GAGVSQSPSNKVTEKGKDVELRCDPISGHTALYWYRQSLGQGLEFLIYFQGNSAPDKSGLPSDRFSAERTGGSVSTLTIQRTQQEDSAVYLCASSARTSGTVYEQYFGPGTRLTVT.

V is TRBV12-5 and J is TRBJ2-7, with D unresolved. CDR3 length: 12 amino acids. V was shortened by 1 base and J by 3 bases, with 4 bases between the two germline ends. Germline V gene lookup returns CDR1 LGHNT and CDR2 FRNRAP. CDR3 protein: CASGLALYEQYF. The CDR3 DNA reads as TGTGCTAGTGGTTTGGCACTCTACGAGCAGTACTTC.

The gene calls are TRBV7-2 and TRBJ2-5; D remains ambiguous. The J call may be in error: the DNA end matches TRBJ2-7 better. Germline CDR1 and CDR2: SGHTA and FQGNSA. The CDR3 extends over 13 amino acids. This CDR3 reads CASSFSSNYEQYF. The CDR3 region has the DNA TGTGCCAGCAGCTTTTCCAGTAACTACGAGCAGTACTTC.